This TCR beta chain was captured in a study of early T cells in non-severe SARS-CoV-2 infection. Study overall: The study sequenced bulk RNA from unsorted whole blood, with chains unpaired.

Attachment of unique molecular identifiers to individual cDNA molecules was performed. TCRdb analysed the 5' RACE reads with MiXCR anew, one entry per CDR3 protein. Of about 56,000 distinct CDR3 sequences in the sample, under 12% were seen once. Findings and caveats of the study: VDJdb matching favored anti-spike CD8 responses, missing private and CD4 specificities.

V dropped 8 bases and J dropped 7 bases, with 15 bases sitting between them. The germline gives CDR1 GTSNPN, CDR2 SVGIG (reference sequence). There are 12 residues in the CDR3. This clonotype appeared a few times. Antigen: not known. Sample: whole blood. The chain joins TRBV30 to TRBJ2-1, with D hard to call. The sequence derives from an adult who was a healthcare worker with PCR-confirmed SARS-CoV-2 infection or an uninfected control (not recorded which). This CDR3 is CAGESLGNEQFF. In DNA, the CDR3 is TGTGCCGGAGAGTCCCTAGGGAATGAGCAGTTCTTC.